The next 6 T cell receptor beta chains were all read from a single sample in a study of blood T cell repertoires in COVID-19. Generated by immunoSEQ multiplex PCR, the TCRdb table keeps only in-frame clones and is missing some. The sample yields about 100,000 clones, 91% seen once. The sequenced sample was peripheral blood. The receptors stem from a human donor in a cohort sampled during active COVID-19.

V usage is TRBV27 and J usage is TRBJ2-7; D not resolved. Germline V gene lookup returns CDR1 MNHEY and CDR2 SMNVEV (reference sequence). V shed 9 bases and J shed 5 bases, with 11 bases lying between them. This CDR3 contains 11 residues. The CDR3, as DNA: TGTGCCAGTTACATTTTCCACGAGCAGTACTTC. Protein: CASYIFHEQYF.

The chain joins TRBV6-5 to TRBJ2-7, with D tentatively TRBD1 (6 bases). The V end lost 0 bases, the J end lost 6 bases, and 12 bases lay between the germline ends. The CDR3 sequence is 14 residues long. CDR1 MNHEY and CDR2 SVGAGI come from the germline V gene. Written as DNA, the CDR3 is TGTGCCAGCAGTTACTCGAGGGGGAACGGCGAGCAGTACTTC. Translated, it gives CASSYSRGNGEQYF.

The V call is TRBV6-5, the J call TRBJ2-3; 10 nucleotides agree with TRBD2. Germline V CDR1 and CDR2: MNHEY, SVGAGI. The length of the CDR3 is 15 residues. V shed 6 bases and J 2 bases; nucleotides not matched to a gene: 5. CDR3 bases: TGTGCCAGCAGGCCAACTAGCGGGGTCACAGATACGCAGTATTTT. Translating it yields CASRPTSGVTDTQYF.

The chain couples TRBV12-3 or TRBV12-4 to TRBJ1-4; D is perhaps TRBD1 (5 bases). This CDR3 is built from 13 residues. Trimming shortened V by 4 bases and J by 10 bases, and 13 bases separated the two germline ends. DNA of the CDR3: TGTGCCAGCAGTTCCGCCGGGGGTGGAAAACTGTTTTTT. Its protein product is CASSSAGGGKLFF.

V is TRBV6-5 and J is TRBJ1-5, with a tentative D call TRBD1 (6 bases). The CDR3 has 15 amino acids. Germline CDR1 reads MNHEY; CDR2 reads SVGAGI. The V gene lost 4 bases and the J gene lost 5 bases, with 15 bases spanning the gap. The CDR3 nucleotides are TGTGCCAGCAGTTCCCCGGGGGGGGCAGATCAGCCCCAGCATTTT. It is translated as CASSSPGGADQPQHF.

This chain joins TRBV6-2 or TRBV6-3 and TRBJ1-2; a possible D gene is TRBD1 (5 bases). This CDR3 has 14 amino acids. Germline CDR1 and CDR2: MNHEY and SVGEGT. Trimming left V 2 bases short and J 0 bases short, with 7 bases between. CDR3 coding DNA: TGTGCCAGCAGTTACGGGGGGGCTAACTATGGCTACACCTTC. Encoded protein: CASSYGGANYGYTF.